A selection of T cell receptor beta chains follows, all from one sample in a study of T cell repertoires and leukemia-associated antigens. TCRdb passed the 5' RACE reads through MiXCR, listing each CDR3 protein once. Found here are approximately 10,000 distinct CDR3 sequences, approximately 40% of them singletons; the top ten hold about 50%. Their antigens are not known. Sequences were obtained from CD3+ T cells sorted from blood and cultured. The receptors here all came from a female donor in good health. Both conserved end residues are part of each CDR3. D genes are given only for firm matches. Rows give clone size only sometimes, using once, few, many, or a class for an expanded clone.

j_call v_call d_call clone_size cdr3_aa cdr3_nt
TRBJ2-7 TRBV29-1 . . CSAIMVAQTYEQYF TGCAGCGCCATCATGGTAGCCCAAACCTACGAGCAGTACTTC
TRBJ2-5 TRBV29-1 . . CSARWAKETQYF TGCAGCGCCCGTTGGGCCAAAGAGACCCAGTACTTC
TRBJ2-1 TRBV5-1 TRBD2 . CASSLGASGAFTDTQFF TGCGCCAGCAGCTTGGGAGCTAGCGGGGCTTTCACAGATACGCAGTTCTTC
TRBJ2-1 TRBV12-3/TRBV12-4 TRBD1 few CASSRQGEQFF TGTGCCAGCAGTCGACAGGGTGAGCAGTTCTTC
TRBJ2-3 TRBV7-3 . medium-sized CASSLIGGRDTQYF TGTGCCAGCAGCTTAATCGGTGGTCGAGATACGCAGTATTTT
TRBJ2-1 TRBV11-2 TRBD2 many CASSLAQELAGSYNEQFF TGTGCCAGCAGCCTTGCCCAGGAGCTAGCGGGGAGCTACAATGAGCAGTTCTTC
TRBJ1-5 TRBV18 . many CASSKYSNQPQHF TGTGCCAGCTCAAAATATAGCAATCAGCCCCAGCATTTT
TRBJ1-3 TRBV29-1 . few CSVDLGNTIYF TGCAGCGTTGACCTAGGAAACACCATATATTTT
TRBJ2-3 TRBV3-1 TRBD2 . CASSQVGGLAADTQYF TGTGCCAGCAGCCAAGTAGGAGGGCTAGCGGCAGATACGCAGTATTTT
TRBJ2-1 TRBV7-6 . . CASSLSEGGYNEQFF TGTGCCAGCAGCCTAAGCGAGGGGGGTTACAATGAGCAGTTCTTC
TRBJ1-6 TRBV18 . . CASSRPGGDPPLHF TGTGCCAGCTCAAGACCGGGGGGTGATCCACCCCTCCACTTT
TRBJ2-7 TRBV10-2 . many CASSVSSSYEQYF TGCGCCAGCAGTGTCAGCAGCTCCTACGAGCAGTACTTC
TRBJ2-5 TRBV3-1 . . CASSQEGGQETQYF TGTGCCAGCAGCCAAGAAGGGGGACAAGAGACCCAGTACTTC
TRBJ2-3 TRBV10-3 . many CAISESIPRGSADTQYF TGTGCCATCAGTGAGTCGATTCCCCGGGGAAGTGCAGATACGCAGTATTTT
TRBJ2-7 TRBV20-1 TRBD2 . CSARVVGGRYRWQYF TGCAGTGCTAGAGTGGTGGGCGGGAGGTACCGATGGCAGTACTTC
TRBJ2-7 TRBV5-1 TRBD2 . CASSSVAEREYPLEQYF TGCGCCAGCAGCTCGGTTGCGGAGCGGGAGTATCCACTCGAGCAGTACTTC
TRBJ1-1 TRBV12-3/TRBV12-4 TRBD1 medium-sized CASSYRTGSTEAFF TGTGCCAGCAGTTATAGGACAGGGAGCACTGAAGCTTTCTTT
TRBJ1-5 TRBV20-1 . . CSAISGLGNQPQHF TGCAGTGCTATCTCGGGGTTAGGCAATCAGCCCCAGCATTTT
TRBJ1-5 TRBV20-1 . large CSAKRDSATQPQHF TGCAGTGCTAAGCGGGACTCCGCTACTCAGCCCCAGCATTTT
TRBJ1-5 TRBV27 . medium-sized CASSFRDPEYSNQPQHF TGTGCCAGCAGTTTTCGGGACCCAGAGTATAGCAATCAGCCCCAGCATTTT
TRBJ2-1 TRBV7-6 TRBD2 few CASSLARTSGRLYNEQFF TGTGCCAGCAGCTTAGCGCGTACTAGCGGGAGGCTTTACAATGAGCAGTTCTTC
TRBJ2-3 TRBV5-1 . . CAGSLGRPGTDTLYF TGCGCCGGCAGCTTGGGGCGGCCTGGCACAGATACGCTGTATTTT
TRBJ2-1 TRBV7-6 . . CASSPGVEEQFF TGTGCCAGCAGCCCCGGGGTTGAGGAGCAGTTCTTC
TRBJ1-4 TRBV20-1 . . CSAAEVATNEKLFF TGCAGTGCTGCCGAAGTGGCAACTAATGAAAAACTGTTTTTT
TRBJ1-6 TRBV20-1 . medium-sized CSARDRRIGTNSPLHF TGCAGTGCTAGAGATCGTCGGATAGGGACTAATTCACCCCTCCACTTT
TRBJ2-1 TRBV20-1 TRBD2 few CSAREPAGGASSEQFF TGCAGTGCTAGAGAGCCAGCGGGAGGGGCTTCTAGTGAGCAGTTCTTC
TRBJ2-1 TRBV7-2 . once CASSLDRATYNEPFF TGTGCCAGCAGCTTAGACAGGGCGACCTACAATGAGCCGTTCTTC
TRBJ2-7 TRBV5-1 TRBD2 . CVSSPGTSGGTYEQYF TGCGTCAGCAGTCCGGGGACTAGCGGGGGCACCTACGAGCAGTACTTC
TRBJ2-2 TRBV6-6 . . CAGSPLAYTGELFF TGTGCCGGCAGTCCATTAGCGTACACCGGGGAGCTGTTTTTT
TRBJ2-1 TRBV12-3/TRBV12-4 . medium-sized CASSLSGSSYNEQFF TGTGCCAGCAGTTTAAGTGGGAGCTCCTACAATGAGCAGTTCTTC
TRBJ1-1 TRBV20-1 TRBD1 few CSARGQGDTEAFF TGCAGTGCTAGAGGACAGGGAGACACTGAAGCTTTCTTT
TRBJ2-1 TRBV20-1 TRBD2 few CSAPGTSAYNEQFF TGCAGTGCCCCTGGGACTAGCGCGTACAATGAGCAGTTCTTC
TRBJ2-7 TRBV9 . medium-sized CASSVGVARDEQYF TGTGCCAGCAGCGTAGGGGTAGCGAGGGACGAGCAGTACTTC
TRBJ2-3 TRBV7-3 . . CASSQGRGPHGEGTQYF TGTGCCAGCAGCCAAGGTAGAGGGCCACACGGAGAGGGTACGCAGTATTTT
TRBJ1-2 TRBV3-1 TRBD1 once CASSQEGQGHGYTF TGTGCCAGCAGCCAAGAGGGACAGGGCCACGGCTACACCTTC
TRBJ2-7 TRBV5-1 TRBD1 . CASSLGQGASREQYF TGCGCCAGCAGCTTGGGGCAGGGGGCTTCTCGCGAGCAGTACTTC
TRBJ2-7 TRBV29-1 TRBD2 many CSSPAGEAGSLYNEQYF TGCAGCTCCCCTGCGGGGGAAGCGGGATCCCTTTATAACGAGCAGTACTTC
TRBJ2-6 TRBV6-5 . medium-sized CAIGRPQSGANVLTF TGTGCCATAGGAAGGCCACAATCTGGGGCCAACGTCCTGACTTTC
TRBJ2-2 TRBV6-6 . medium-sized CASSPLANTGELFF TGTGCCAGCAGTCCATTAGCGAACACCGGGGAGCTGTTTTTT
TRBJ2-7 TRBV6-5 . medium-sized CATAGLSSYEQYF TGTGCCACCGCGGGACTGAGCTCCTACGAGCAGTACTTC
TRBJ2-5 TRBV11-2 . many CASSPTPETQYF TGTGCCAGCAGCCCAACCCCGGAGACCCAGTACTTC
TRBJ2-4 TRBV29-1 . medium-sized CSAAILGHPKNIQYF TGCAGCGCTGCTATTTTGGGGCACCCAAAAAACATTCAGTACTTC
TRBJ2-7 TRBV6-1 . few CASSDQGTPREQYF TGTGCCAGCAGTGACCAGGGTACCCCGAGGGAGCAGTACTTC
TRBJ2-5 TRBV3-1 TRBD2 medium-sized CASSHPKTSGRYGETQYF TGTGCCAGCAGCCATCCTAAGACTAGCGGGAGGTATGGGGAGACCCAGTACTTC
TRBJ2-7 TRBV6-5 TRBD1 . CASSSYRGSYEQYF TGTGCCAGCAGTTCGTACAGGGGCTCCTACGAGCAGTACTTC
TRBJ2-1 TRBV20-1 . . CSARAGLGDNEQFF TGCAGTGCTAGAGCAGGGTTGGGGGACAATGAGCAGTTCTTC
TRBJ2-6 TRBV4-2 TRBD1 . CASSQDGQGADGANVLTF TGTGCCAGCAGCCAAGATGGACAGGGGGCGGATGGGGCCAACGTCCTGACTTTC
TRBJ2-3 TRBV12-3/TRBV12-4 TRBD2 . CASSTPTSSRGTDTQYF TGTGCCAGCAGTACCCCGACTAGCTCGAGGGGAACAGATACGCAGTATTTT
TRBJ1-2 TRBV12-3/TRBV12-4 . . CASSPDLGGYTF TGTGCCAGCAGTCCCGACTTGGGAGGCTACACCTTC
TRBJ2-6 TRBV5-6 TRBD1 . CASGPSGGRSGANVLTF TGTGCCAGCGGCCCTTCAGGGGGCAGATCTGGGGCCAACGTCCTGACTTTC
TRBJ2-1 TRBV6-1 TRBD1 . CVSRPGQGSYNEQFF TGTGTCAGCAGGCCCGGACAGGGGTCCTACAATGAGCAGTTCTTC
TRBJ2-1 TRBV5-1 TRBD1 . CASSGGQEAGQLF TGCGCCAGCAGCGGGGGACAGGAAGCAGGGCAGCTCTTC
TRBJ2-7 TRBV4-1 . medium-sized CASSQGRWCVYEQYF TGCGCCAGCAGCCAAGGCCGGTGGTGTGTCTACGAGCAGTACTTC
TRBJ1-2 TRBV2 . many CASSDVGGGYGYTF TGTGCCAGCAGTGATGTTGGGGGCGGCTATGGCTACACCTTC
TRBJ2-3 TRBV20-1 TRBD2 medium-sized CSATLAGAPDTQYF TGCAGTGCAACTCTAGCGGGAGCTCCGGATACGCAGTATTTT
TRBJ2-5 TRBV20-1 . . CNARTGLGETQYF TGCAATGCTAGAACTGGACTGGGGGAGACCCAGTACTTC
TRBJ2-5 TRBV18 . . CASSRVSGFQETQYF TGTGCCAGCAGCCGTGTTAGCGGATTCCAAGAGACCCAGTACTTC